The TCR beta chain under discussion was sequenced for a study of shared clonotypes between healthy human individuals. Samples underwent the assay at deep level. Sorted subsets were amplified in replicate PCRs using around 220 ng DNA, around 30,000 T cell genomes. Repertoires were generated with immunoSEQ multiplex PCR, while TCRdb's copy carries only in-frame clones and drops some. Here the sample spans over 1.5 million clones, under 99% being singletons. Study-wide results and limits: Some naive CD4 clonotypes, around 5%, turned up in common across four donors. Among donors, the sharing of clonotypes was expected to be influenced by sequencing depth.

V shed 3 bases and J shed 3 bases, with 11 bases lying between them. Germline V gene lookup returns CDR1 SEHNR and CDR2 FQNEAQ (reference sequence). The CDR3 spans 14 residues. Comment on this clone: The target antigen is unknown.

Sequencing used naive CD4+ T cells sorted from blood. Subset specified: CD45RA+ positively selected. The rearrangement links TRBV7-9 to TRBJ1-2; a weak D match, TRBD1 (5 bases). This TCR was sampled from a man aged 25 to 45 in good health. CDR3 sequence reads: CASSFGREYYGYTF. CDR3 bases: TGTGCCAGCAGCTTCGGCAGGGAGTACTATGGCTACACCTTC.